This TCR beta chain was retrieved from a study of regulatory T cells in long-lasting Graves disease. Libraries of TCR beta came from iRepertoire HTBI primers plus Arm-PCR of CDR3 regions. TCRdb processed the multiplex PCR reads anew with MiXCR; each CDR3 protein has one entry. The sample records over 200,000 distinct CDR3 sequences, about 20% being singletons. This CDR3 has 12 residues. The J segment lost 8 bases and the V segment lost 3 bases, leaving 0 bases of the junction unmatched. Germline V CDR1 and CDR2: MGHRA, YSYEKL. The time point: newly diagnosed GD, antithyroid drugs for less than 3 months. RNA from PBMCs was the source of the TCR library. The diagnosis of Graves' disease used American Thyroid Association guidelines. The table lists this clonotype with many counts. These sequences were also reported in another study, on T cells in Graves' hyperthyroidism and ophthalmopathy. As that study records: RT-PCR in the first round (using the HTBI primer set) targeted the TCR CDR3.

The source was peripheral blood mononuclear cells (PBMCs), collected at new diagnosis, from a patient treated with antithyroid drugs. This receptor was taken from a woman aged 25 to 39 with Graves disease. The J gene is TRBJ2-2, the V gene TRBV4-1, with 7 bases that match TRBD1. The CDR3, as DNA: TGCGCCAGCAGCCAGGGACAGGGGGAGCTGTTTTTT. As protein: CASSQGQGELFF.